These T cell receptor beta chains were read from a single sample in a study of T cells after yellow fever vaccination. TCRdb redid the calling of the 5' RACE reads with MiXCR, one entry per CDR3 protein. The top ten hold more than 15% of the sample, which has roughly 310,000 distinct CDR3 sequences, roughly 8.7% seen once. The specimen was PBMCs, collected on the day of the first yellow fever vaccination. Source of these receptors: a man aged 18 to 30 who received the YFV17D yellow fever vaccine. Each CDR3 is given with its conserved first and last residue. The D gene is left open where the match is weak. Rows give clone size only sometimes, using once, few, many, or a class for an expanded clone.

D gene: -
J gene: TRBJ2-6
V gene: TRBV5-1
clone size: many
CDR3 DNA: TGCGCCAGCTGGGACGGAAAAATTTCTGGGGCCAACGTCCTGACTTTC
CDR3 protein: CASWDGKISGANVLTF

D gene: -
J gene: TRBJ1-2
V gene: TRBV7-2
clone size: many
CDR3 DNA: TGTGCCAGCAGCCCCGGAGGGCGAGGCTACACCTTC
CDR3 protein: CASSPGGRGYTF

D gene: -
J gene: TRBJ2-5
V gene: TRBV9
clone size: -
CDR3 DNA: TGTGCCAGCAGCGTAGATAAGGGCCCATTAGAGACCCAGTACTTC
CDR3 protein: CASSVDKGPLETQYF

D gene: TRBD2
J gene: TRBJ2-7
V gene: TRBV30
clone size: -
CDR3 DNA: TGTGCCTGGAGTGTACTCGGGGGGGAGCAGTACTTC
CDR3 protein: CAWSVLGGEQYF

D gene: -
J gene: TRBJ2-5
V gene: TRBV7-9
clone size: -
CDR3 DNA: TGTGCCAGCAGCGCAATGGACAGCCAAGAGACCCAGTACTTC
CDR3 protein: CASSAMDSQETQYF

D gene: TRBD2
J gene: TRBJ2-3
V gene: TRBV14
clone size: -
CDR3 DNA: TGTGCCAGCAGCCAATTCAAGGTCGCCGGGGGGATTACAGATACGCAGTATTTT
CDR3 protein: CASSQFKVAGGITDTQYF

D gene: -
J gene: TRBJ1-2
V gene: TRBV5-1
clone size: many
CDR3 DNA: TGCGCCAGCAGCTTGTCGCCAGGAAGGAGTGGCTACACCTTC
CDR3 protein: CASSLSPGRSGYTF

D gene: TRBD2
J gene: TRBJ2-1
V gene: TRBV5-1
clone size: -
CDR3 DNA: TGCGCCAGTACGACTAGCGGGGGGGCCAGGAGAATGGATGAGCAGTTCTTC
CDR3 protein: CASTTSGGARRMDEQFF

D gene: -
J gene: TRBJ2-3
V gene: TRBV7-2
clone size: few
CDR3 DNA: TGTGCCAGCAGCTTAGGGACCCAAATAGATACGCAGTATTTT
CDR3 protein: CASSLGTQIDTQYF

D gene: -
J gene: TRBJ2-3
V gene: TRBV4-3
clone size: -
CDR3 DNA: TGCGCCAGCAGCCAACGCGCGGGGCGACCTAGCACAGATACGCAGTATTTT
CDR3 protein: CASSQRAGRPSTDTQYF

D gene: -
J gene: TRBJ2-1
V gene: TRBV5-6
clone size: few
CDR3 DNA: TGTGCCAGCAGCTGGCTTAAGGGCGGCAGCTCCTACAATGAGCAGTTCTTC
CDR3 protein: CASSWLKGGSSYNEQFF

D gene: -
J gene: TRBJ2-1
V gene: TRBV5-1
clone size: many
CDR3 DNA: TGCGCCAGCAGCTCCGACGGGGGGCCCGTCTGGTTCTTC
CDR3 protein: CASSSDGGPVWFF

D gene: -
J gene: TRBJ1-4
V gene: TRBV5-1
clone size: -
CDR3 DNA: TGCGCCAGCAGCTTGTCCGGAGGAACAACTAATGAAAAACTGTTTTTT
CDR3 protein: CASSLSGGTTNEKLFF

D gene: TRBD1
J gene: TRBJ1-2
V gene: TRBV5-1
clone size: few
CDR3 DNA: TGCGCCAGCAGTTCCCAGGGGGGGATATGGGATGGCTACACCTTC
CDR3 protein: CASSSQGGIWDGYTF

D gene: -
J gene: TRBJ2-3
V gene: TRBV5-4
clone size: -
CDR3 DNA: TGTGCCAGCAGCTCGTCCATAGGGTTCGGAACAGATACGCAGTATTTT
CDR3 protein: CASSSSIGFGTDTQYF

D gene: -
J gene: TRBJ2-2
V gene: TRBV5-1
clone size: -
CDR3 DNA: TGCGCCAGCAGTACTAGCCTGAACACCGGGGAGCTGTTTTTT
CDR3 protein: CASSTSLNTGELFF

D gene: TRBD1
J gene: TRBJ2-7
V gene: TRBV12-3/TRBV12-4
clone size: many
CDR3 DNA: TGTGCCAGCAGCAAGGACAGGGGGATATACGAGCAGTACTTC
CDR3 protein: CASSKDRGIYEQYF

D gene: -
J gene: TRBJ2-7
V gene: TRBV7-8
clone size: -
CDR3 DNA: TGTGCCAGCAGCACGAGGGTTTCCTACGAGCAGTACTTC
CDR3 protein: CASSTRVSYEQYF

D gene: -
J gene: TRBJ1-1
V gene: TRBV7-9
clone size: -
CDR3 DNA: TGTGCCAGCACCGGATATACAACTGAAGCTTTCTTT
CDR3 protein: CASTGYTTEAFF

D gene: -
J gene: TRBJ1-4
V gene: TRBV29-1
clone size: -
CDR3 DNA: TGCAGCGTTGGGACCTTCCTTGGTGAAAAACTGTTTTTT
CDR3 protein: CSVGTFLGEKLFF

D gene: TRBD2
J gene: TRBJ2-5
V gene: TRBV29-1
clone size: few
CDR3 DNA: TGCAGCGTTTGCTCGGCGGGGGTATCTCAAGAGACCCAGTACTTC
CDR3 protein: CSVCSAGVSQETQYF

D gene: -
J gene: TRBJ2-5
V gene: TRBV6-1
clone size: -
CDR3 DNA: TGTGCCAGCAGTACGCAGCGAGGCGGGTACAGGGAGACCCAGTACTTC
CDR3 protein: CASSTQRGGYRETQYF

D gene: -
J gene: TRBJ1-1
V gene: TRBV7-9
clone size: many
CDR3 DNA: TGTGCCAGCAGCTTTCTGGGACCGGGGGACACTGAAGCTTTCTTT
CDR3 protein: CASSFLGPGDTEAFF

D gene: TRBD1
J gene: TRBJ2-7
V gene: TRBV20-1
clone size: few
CDR3 DNA: TGCAGTTCCCAGGGACAGGGGCCCTACGAGCAGTACTTC
CDR3 protein: CSSQGQGPYEQYF

D gene: TRBD1
J gene: TRBJ2-7
V gene: TRBV6-2/TRBV6-3
clone size: -
CDR3 DNA: TGTGCCAGCAGTTCCCGGACAGGGGAAGGCTACGAGCAGTACTTC
CDR3 protein: CASSSRTGEGYEQYF

D gene: -
J gene: TRBJ2-7
V gene: TRBV7-2
clone size: few
CDR3 DNA: TGTGCCAGCAGCTTTGACAGGAGGTACGAGCAGTACTTC
CDR3 protein: CASSFDRRYEQYF

D gene: TRBD1
J gene: TRBJ2-7
V gene: TRBV7-9
clone size: -
CDR3 DNA: TGTGCCAGCAGCTTGGGACAGGCTACGTACGAGCAGTACTTC
CDR3 protein: CASSLGQATYEQYF

D gene: TRBD2
J gene: TRBJ2-1
V gene: TRBV19
clone size: many
CDR3 DNA: TGTGCCAGTAGAGTATCGGGGGGAAGCTACAATGAGCAGTTCTTC
CDR3 protein: CASRVSGGSYNEQFF

D gene: -
J gene: TRBJ1-4
V gene: TRBV9
clone size: few
CDR3 DNA: TGTGCCAGCAGCGTAGATGGGATGAAACTGTTTTTT
CDR3 protein: CASSVDGMKLFF

D gene: -
J gene: TRBJ2-1
V gene: TRBV20-1
clone size: -
CDR3 DNA: TGCAGTGCTAGAGATCGGGCGGGGGCGGGAAATGAGCAGTTCTTC
CDR3 protein: CSARDRAGAGNEQFF

D gene: TRBD1
J gene: TRBJ2-3
V gene: TRBV20-1
clone size: -
CDR3 DNA: TGCAGTGCCCCTAGCCAGGGACAGGGTCTTGGAGATACGCAGTATTTT
CDR3 protein: CSAPSQGQGLGDTQYF

D gene: TRBD1
J gene: TRBJ1-1
V gene: TRBV5-1
clone size: many
CDR3 DNA: TGCGCCAGCAGCTTGACAGGGGAAACTGAAGCTTTCTTT
CDR3 protein: CASSLTGETEAFF

D gene: -
J gene: TRBJ2-3
V gene: TRBV2
clone size: few
CDR3 DNA: TGTGCCAGCAGTGAGATGGATACGCAGTATTTT
CDR3 protein: CASSEMDTQYF

D gene: -
J gene: TRBJ1-2
V gene: TRBV12-3/TRBV12-4
clone size: -
CDR3 DNA: TGTGCCAGCAGTTTTTATCTGGCTCCACAGGGTAGCCCTCCCACTAACTATGGCTACACCTTC
CDR3 protein: CASSFYLAPQGSPPTNYGYTF

D gene: TRBD1
J gene: TRBJ1-2
V gene: TRBV12-3/TRBV12-4
clone size: -
CDR3 DNA: TGTGCCAGCAGTCCCTGGGACAGGGGGCCGGTTGGCTACACCTTC
CDR3 protein: CASSPWDRGPVGYTF

D gene: -
J gene: TRBJ2-1
V gene: TRBV29-1
clone size: few
CDR3 DNA: TGCAGCGTTGAAGTGGCGGCCCCGCGTGGGTTCTTC
CDR3 protein: CSVEVAAPRGFF

D gene: TRBD2
J gene: TRBJ2-1
V gene: TRBV7-8
clone size: -
CDR3 DNA: TGTGCCAGCAGCGGTCGCCTAGCGGGGGGGCTGAATGAGCAGTTCTTC
CDR3 protein: CASSGRLAGGLNEQFF

D gene: -
J gene: TRBJ1-2
V gene: TRBV12-3/TRBV12-4
clone size: few
CDR3 DNA: TGTGCCAGCACTTTACTGGGTACCCATGGCTACACCTTC
CDR3 protein: CASTLLGTHGYTF

D gene: TRBD1
J gene: TRBJ2-5
V gene: TRBV5-1
clone size: few
CDR3 DNA: TGCGCCAGCAGCTTGACCGGGACAGGGTATCAAGAGACCCAGTACTTC
CDR3 protein: CASSLTGTGYQETQYF

D gene: TRBD2
J gene: TRBJ2-3
V gene: TRBV10-3
clone size: -
CDR3 DNA: TGTGCCATCGCAGGGACTAGCGGGGCCACAGATACGCAGTATTTT
CDR3 protein: CAIAGTSGATDTQYF

D gene: -
J gene: TRBJ1-6
V gene: TRBV7-2
clone size: many
CDR3 DNA: TGTGCCAGCAGCGCCCCTCGGAGAGGTGTATATAATTCACCCCTCCACTTT
CDR3 protein: CASSAPRRGVYNSPLHF

D gene: -
J gene: TRBJ2-3
V gene: TRBV7-3
clone size: few
CDR3 DNA: TGTGCCAGCAGCTCCCGACCCGAGGATACGCAGTATTTT
CDR3 protein: CASSSRPEDTQYF

D gene: -
J gene: TRBJ1-2
V gene: TRBV7-6
clone size: few
CDR3 DNA: TGTGCCAGCAGCTACCCCCGGAGAGATGGCTACACCTTC
CDR3 protein: CASSYPRRDGYTF

D gene: TRBD1
J gene: TRBJ2-5
V gene: TRBV12-3/TRBV12-4
clone size: -
CDR3 DNA: TGTGCCAGCAGTTTAACAGGGGTGGAGACCCAGTACTTC
CDR3 protein: CASSLTGVETQYF

D gene: -
J gene: TRBJ2-7
V gene: TRBV14
clone size: many
CDR3 DNA: TGTGCCAGCAGCCTCCGGACAAACCAGGCGGACGAGCAGTACTTC
CDR3 protein: CASSLRTNQADEQYF

D gene: -
J gene: TRBJ1-5
V gene: TRBV12-3/TRBV12-4
clone size: -
CDR3 DNA: TGTGCCAGCAGTTTAGCGACCGTGAATCAGCCCCAGCATTTT
CDR3 protein: CASSLATVNQPQHF

D gene: -
J gene: TRBJ2-2
V gene: TRBV6-5
clone size: -
CDR3 DNA: TGTGCCAGCAGCTATGAGTCGGGGGTCGCGAACACCGGGGAGCTGTTTTTT
CDR3 protein: CASSYESGVANTGELFF

D gene: -
J gene: TRBJ2-3
V gene: TRBV11-2
clone size: few
CDR3 DNA: TGTGCCAGCAGTCGTACGCCCGTTATGGCGGGGAAAAGCACAGATACGCAGTATTTT
CDR3 protein: CASSRTPVMAGKSTDTQYF

D gene: TRBD2
J gene: TRBJ2-1
V gene: TRBV4-1
clone size: many
CDR3 DNA: TGCGCCAGCAGCCGAGGGGGACTAGCGGCCCTAGGTAATGAGCAGTTCTTC
CDR3 protein: CASSRGGLAALGNEQFF

D gene: -
J gene: TRBJ2-5
V gene: TRBV20-1
clone size: many
CDR3 DNA: TGCAGTGTACAGAGGGGGGGGCCTGAAGAGACCCAGTACTTC
CDR3 protein: CSVQRGGPEETQYF

D gene: -
J gene: TRBJ2-6
V gene: TRBV12-3/TRBV12-4
clone size: few
CDR3 DNA: TGTGCCAGCATCCTGGTAGGTGGGGCCAACGTCCTGACTTTC
CDR3 protein: CASILVGGANVLTF

D gene: -
J gene: TRBJ2-1
V gene: TRBV6-1
clone size: -
CDR3 DNA: TGTGCCAGCAGTCGGCAGGCTTACAATGAGCAGTTCTTC
CDR3 protein: CASSRQAYNEQFF

D gene: -
J gene: TRBJ1-1
V gene: TRBV29-1
clone size: few
CDR3 DNA: TGCAGCGCCACAGGGAATGAGGACACTGAAGCTTTCTTT
CDR3 protein: CSATGNEDTEAFF

D gene: -
J gene: TRBJ1-1
V gene: TRBV29-1
clone size: -
CDR3 DNA: TGCAGCGTTGCAGGGTTGCAGCCTGAAGCTTTCTTT
CDR3 protein: CSVAGLQPEAFF

D gene: TRBD2
J gene: TRBJ2-3
V gene: TRBV5-1
clone size: -
CDR3 DNA: TGCGCCAGCAGCCTTGGACTAGCGGGTCACACAGATACGCAGTATTTT
CDR3 protein: CASSLGLAGHTDTQYF